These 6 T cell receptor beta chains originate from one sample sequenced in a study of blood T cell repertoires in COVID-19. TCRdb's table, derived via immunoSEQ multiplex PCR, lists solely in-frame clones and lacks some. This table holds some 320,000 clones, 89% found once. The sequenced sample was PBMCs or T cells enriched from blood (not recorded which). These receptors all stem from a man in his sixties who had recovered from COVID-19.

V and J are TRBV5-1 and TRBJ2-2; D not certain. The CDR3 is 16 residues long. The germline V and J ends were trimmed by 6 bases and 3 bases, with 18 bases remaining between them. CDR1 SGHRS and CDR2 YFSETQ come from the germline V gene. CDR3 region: CASTRGHPTYTGELFF. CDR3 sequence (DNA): TGCGCCAGCACCCGCGGCCACCCCACTTACACCGGGGAGCTGTTTTTT.

This CDR3 is CASSYSILLAEKRDNEQFF. The CDR3 DNA reads as TGTGCCAGCAGTTACTCGATTCTGCTAGCGGAAAAAAGGGACAATGAGCAGTTCTTC. V usage is TRBV6-2 or TRBV6-3 and J usage is TRBJ2-1; 7 bases fit TRBD2. Germline loops: CDR1 MNHEY, CDR2 SVGEGT. CDR3 length equals 19 residues. Trimming took 0 bases from V and 5 from J; bases not matched to a gene: 16.

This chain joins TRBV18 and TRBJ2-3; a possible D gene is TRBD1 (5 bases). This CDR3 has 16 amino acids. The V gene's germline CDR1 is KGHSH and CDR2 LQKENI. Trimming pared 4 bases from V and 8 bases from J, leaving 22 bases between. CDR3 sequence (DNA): TGTGCCAGCTCACAAACCGTGTCCCAGGGCGAAAGTACGCAGTATTTT. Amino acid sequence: CASSQTVSQGESTQYF.

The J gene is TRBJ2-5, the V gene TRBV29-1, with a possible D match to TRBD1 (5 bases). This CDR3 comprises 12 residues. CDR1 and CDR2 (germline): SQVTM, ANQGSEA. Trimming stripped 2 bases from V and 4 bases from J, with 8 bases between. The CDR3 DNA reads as TGCAGCGTTGAAAGAACAGGAGAGACCCAGTACTTC. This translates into CSVERTGETQYF.

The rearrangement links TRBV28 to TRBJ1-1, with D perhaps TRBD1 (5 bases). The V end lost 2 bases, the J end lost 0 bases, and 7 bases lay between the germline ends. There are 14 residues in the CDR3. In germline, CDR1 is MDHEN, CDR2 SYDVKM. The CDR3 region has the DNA TGTGCCAGCAGTTTACAGGGCATGAACACTGAAGCTTTCTTT. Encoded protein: CASSLQGMNTEAFF.

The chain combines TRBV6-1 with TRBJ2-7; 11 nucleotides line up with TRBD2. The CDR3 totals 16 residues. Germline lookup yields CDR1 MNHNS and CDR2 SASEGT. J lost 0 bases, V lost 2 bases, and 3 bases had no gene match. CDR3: CASSETGTSGSYEQYF. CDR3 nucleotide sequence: TGTGCCAGCAGTGAAACGGGGACTAGCGGCTCCTACGAGCAGTACTTC.